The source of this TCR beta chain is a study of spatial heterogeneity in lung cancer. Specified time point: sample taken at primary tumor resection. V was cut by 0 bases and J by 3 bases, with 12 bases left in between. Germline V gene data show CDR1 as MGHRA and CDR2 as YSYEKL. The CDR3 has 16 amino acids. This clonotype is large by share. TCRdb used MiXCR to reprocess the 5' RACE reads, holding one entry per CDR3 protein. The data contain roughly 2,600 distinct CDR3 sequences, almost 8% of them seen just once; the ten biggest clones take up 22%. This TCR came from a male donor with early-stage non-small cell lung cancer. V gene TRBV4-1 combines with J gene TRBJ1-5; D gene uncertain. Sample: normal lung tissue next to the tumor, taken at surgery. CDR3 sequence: CASSQDWLGFNQPQHF. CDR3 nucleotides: TGCGCCAGCAGCCAAGATTGGTTAGGGTTCAATCAGCCCCAGCATTTT.